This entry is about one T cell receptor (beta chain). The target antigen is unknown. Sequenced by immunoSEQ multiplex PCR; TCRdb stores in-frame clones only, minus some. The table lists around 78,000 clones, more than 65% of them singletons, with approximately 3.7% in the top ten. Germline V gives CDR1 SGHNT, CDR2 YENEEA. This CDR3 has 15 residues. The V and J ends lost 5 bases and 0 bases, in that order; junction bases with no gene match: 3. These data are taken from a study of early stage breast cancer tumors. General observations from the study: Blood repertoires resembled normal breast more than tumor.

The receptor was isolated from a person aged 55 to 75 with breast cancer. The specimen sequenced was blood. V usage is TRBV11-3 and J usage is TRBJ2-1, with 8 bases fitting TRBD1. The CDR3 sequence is CASSLGQGSYNEQFF. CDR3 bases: TGTGCCAGCAGCCTAGGACAGGGCTCCTACAATGAGCAGTTCTTC.